This T cell receptor (beta chain) was obtained from a study of blood T cell repertoires in COVID-19. At the level of the study: Both acute and convalescent COVID-19 samples were obtained from the United States, Italy and Spain. From T cells, B-cell-depleted T cells, or PBMCs came the material, which was cDNA or gDNA.

In the study's own analysis: The assay estimated nucleated cells by amplifying reference gene primers. The repertoire was sequenced with immunoSEQ multiplex PCR; TCRdb's copy has only in-frame clones and lacks some. The D gene and trimming were derived from the DNA, and the V and J assignments and clone size from that table. The sample contains 90,000 to 130,000 clones, 80% to 90% of which appear only once. This CDR3 spans 14 amino acids. Looked up from germline, CDR1 is MNHEY and CDR2 is SVGEGT. With 0 bases removed from V and 5 bases from J, the gap between germline ends came to 8 bases. The chain carries TRBV6-2 or TRBV6-3 and TRBJ2-1; no firm D call. The receptor was derived from a woman aged 55-75 years with acute or convalescent COVID-19. The sequenced sample was peripheral blood. For the CDR3, the DNA is TGTGCCAGCAGTTACTCGACTCAAGACAATGAGCAGTTCTTC. Amino acid sequence: CASSYSTQDNEQFF.